Below are 9 T cell receptor beta chains sequenced from a single sample in a study of blood T cell repertoires in COVID-19. The table came from immunoSEQ multiplex PCR; TCRdb's copy has only in-frame clones and leaves some out. This table has 250,000 or so clones, 80% to 95% appearing once. Material for sequencing was PBMCs or T cells enriched from blood (not recorded which). Receptors were obtained from a man aged 40-49 years who had been exposed to COVID-19.

The V gene is TRBV7-9, the J gene TRBJ2-1, with 9 bases matching TRBD1. Looked up from germline, CDR1 is SEHNR and CDR2 is FQNEAQ (reference sequence). The CDR3 has 16 residues. The ends lost 7 bases at V and 7 bases at J; junction bases unmatched: 14. Written as DNA, the CDR3 is TGTGCCAGCATGACACGGGGGACAGGGAATTTGAATGAGCAGTTCTTC. Translating it yields CASMTRGTGNLNEQFF.

This sequence joins TRBV5-4 and TRBJ2-7, with D tentatively TRBD2 (6 bases). CDR1 and CDR2 (germline): SGHNT, YYREEE (reference sequence). This CDR3 contains 15 residues. Trimming removed 4 bases at V and 2 bases at J, with 16 bases between. The CDR3 is CASSHTGTSPYEQYF. The CDR3 nucleotides are TGTGCCAGCAGCCACACCGGGACTTCCCCCTACGAGCAGTACTTC.

The chain is built from TRBV27 and TRBJ2-1, with 11 bases matching TRBD2. The germline CDR1 and CDR2 sequences are MNHEY and SMNVEV (reference sequence). CDR3 size: 15 residues. V trimming: 6 bases; J trimming: 7 bases; junction bases outside the gene matches: 8. The CDR3, as DNA: TGTGCCAGCAGCCCGGGGACTAGCGGAAGAAATGAGCAGTTCTTC. Amino acid sequence: CASSPGTSGRNEQFF.

This chain uses TRBV7-2 with TRBJ2-7; TRBD1 matches 8 bases. The CDR3 runs 14 residues. V trimming: 5 bases; J trimming: 2 bases; junction bases outside the gene matches: 5. The germline CDR1 and CDR2 sequences are SGHTA and FQGNSA. The CDR3 sequence: CASSGWDRTYEQYF. CDR3 nucleotides: TGTGCCAGCAGCGGATGGGACAGGACCTACGAGCAGTACTTC.

The chain is built from TRBV28 and TRBJ1-2; D is undetermined. Trimming cost V 2 bases and J 6 bases, with 10 bases left between them. Germline CDR1 is MDHEN and CDR2 is SYDVKM. The CDR3 length is 13 residues. Here the CDR3 reads CASSLPEEDGYTF. Here the CDR3 DNA reads TGTGCCAGCAGTTTACCCGAAGAGGATGGCTACACCTTC.

CDR3 protein: CASSAANTQYF. DNA for the CDR3: TGTGCCAGCAGCGCCGCTAATACGCAGTATTTT. The genes are TRBV7-8 and TRBJ2-3; D remains ambiguous. V lost 5 bases, J lost 7 bases, and 7 bases lay in between. Per the germline V gene, CDR1 is SGHVS and CDR2 is FQNEAQ. This CDR3 spans 11 amino acids.

The rearrangement uses TRBV27 and TRBJ1-3, with D unclear. The CDR3 consists of 14 residues. Germline values: CDR1 MNHEY, CDR2 SMNVEV (reference sequence). The V gene lost 6 bases and the J gene lost 2 bases, with 11 bases spanning the gap. CDR3 sequence reads: CASRRSGPGNTIYF. Written as DNA, the CDR3 is TGTGCCAGCAGGCGCAGTGGGCCTGGAAACACCATATATTTT.

The V gene is TRBV4-2, the J gene TRBJ2-5; a weak D match, TRBD1 (6 bases). Trimming took off 4 bases at V and 0 bases at J, with 9 bases between the two ends. Per germline, CDR1 LGHNA and CDR2 YNFKEQ. CDR3 length: 14 residues. DNA for the CDR3: TGTGCCAGCAGCCTAGGACAGAACCAAGAGACCCAGTACTTC. The encoded protein is CASSLGQNQETQYF.

A word on this clone: This CDR3 is also generated by other DNA sequences in the sample. The genes are TRBV2 and TRBJ2-1; 10 bases match TRBD2. CDR3 length: 13 residues. CDR1 and CDR2 (germline): SNHLY, FYNNEI. The junction had 4 bases not matched to a gene; V was cut back by 4 bases and J by 10 bases. The CDR3 coding sequence is TGTGCCAGCAGTGGACTAGCGGGTGGCGAGCAGTTCTTC. It yields the protein CASSGLAGGEQFF.